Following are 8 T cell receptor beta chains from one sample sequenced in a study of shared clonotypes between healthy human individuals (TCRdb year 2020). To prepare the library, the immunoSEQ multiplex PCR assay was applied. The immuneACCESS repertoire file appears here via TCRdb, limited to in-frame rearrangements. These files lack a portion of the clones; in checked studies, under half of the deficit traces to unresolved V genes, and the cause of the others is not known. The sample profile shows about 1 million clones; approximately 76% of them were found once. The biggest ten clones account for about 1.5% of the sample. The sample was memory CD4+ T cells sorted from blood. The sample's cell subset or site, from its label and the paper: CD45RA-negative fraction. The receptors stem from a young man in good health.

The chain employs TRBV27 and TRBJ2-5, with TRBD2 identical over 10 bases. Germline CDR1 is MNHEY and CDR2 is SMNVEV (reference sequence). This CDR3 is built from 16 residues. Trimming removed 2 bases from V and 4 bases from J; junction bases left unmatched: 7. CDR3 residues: CASSLLAGAVLETQYF. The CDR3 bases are TGTGCCAGCAGTTTACTAGCGGGGGCCGTACTAGAGACCCAGTACTTC.

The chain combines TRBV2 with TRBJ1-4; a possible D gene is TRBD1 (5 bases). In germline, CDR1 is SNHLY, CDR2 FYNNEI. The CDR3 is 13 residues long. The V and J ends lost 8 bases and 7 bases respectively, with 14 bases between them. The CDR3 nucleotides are TGTGCCAGCGGAACTAATCAGGGTGAAAAACTGTTTTTT. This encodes CASGTNQGEKLFF.

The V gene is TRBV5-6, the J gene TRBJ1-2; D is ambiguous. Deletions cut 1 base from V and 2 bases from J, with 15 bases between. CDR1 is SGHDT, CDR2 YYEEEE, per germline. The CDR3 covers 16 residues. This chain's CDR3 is CASSLSQRLGNYGYTF. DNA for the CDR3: TGTGCCAGCAGCTTGAGTCAGCGCCTCGGGAACTATGGCTACACCTTC. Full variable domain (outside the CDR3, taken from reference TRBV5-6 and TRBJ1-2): DAGVTQSPTHLIKTRGQQVTLRCSPKSGHDTVSWYQQALGQGPQFIFQYYEEEERQRGNFPDRFSGHQFPNYSSELNVNALLLGDSALYLCASSLSQRLGNYGYTFGSGTRLTVV.

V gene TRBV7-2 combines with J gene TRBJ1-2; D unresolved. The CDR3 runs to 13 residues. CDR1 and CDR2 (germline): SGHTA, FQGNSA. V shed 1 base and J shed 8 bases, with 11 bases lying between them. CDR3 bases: TGTGCCAGCAGCTTAGAAAGGGTGGCAGGCTACACCTTC. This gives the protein CASSLERVAGYTF.

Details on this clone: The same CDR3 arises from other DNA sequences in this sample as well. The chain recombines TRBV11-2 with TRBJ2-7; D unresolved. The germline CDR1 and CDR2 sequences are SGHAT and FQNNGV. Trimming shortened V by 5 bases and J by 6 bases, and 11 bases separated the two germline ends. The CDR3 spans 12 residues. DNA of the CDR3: TGTGCCAGCAGCCTATCGTCGGGCGAGCAGTACTTC. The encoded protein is CASSLSSGEQYF.

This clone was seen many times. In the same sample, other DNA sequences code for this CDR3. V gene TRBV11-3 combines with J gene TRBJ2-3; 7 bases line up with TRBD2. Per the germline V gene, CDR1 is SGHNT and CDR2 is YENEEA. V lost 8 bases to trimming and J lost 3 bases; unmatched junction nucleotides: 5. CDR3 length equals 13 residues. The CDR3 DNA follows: TGTGCCAGCGGCCTGGGAGGGACAGATACGCAGTATTTT. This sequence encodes CASGLGGTDTQYF. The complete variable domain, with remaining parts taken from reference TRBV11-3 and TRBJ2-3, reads EAGVVQSPRYKIIEKKQPVAFWCNPISGHNTLYWYLQNLGQGPELLIRYENEEAVDDSQLPKDRFSAERLKGVDSTLKIQPAELGDSAVYLCASGLGGTDTQYFGPGTRLTVL.

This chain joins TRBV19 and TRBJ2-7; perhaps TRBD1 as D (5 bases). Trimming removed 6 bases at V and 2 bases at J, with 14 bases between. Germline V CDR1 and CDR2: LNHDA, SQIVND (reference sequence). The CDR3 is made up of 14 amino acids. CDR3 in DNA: TGTGCCAGTAGCCGTCTAGGGGTACCCTACGAGCAGTACTTC. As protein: CASSRLGVPYEQYF.

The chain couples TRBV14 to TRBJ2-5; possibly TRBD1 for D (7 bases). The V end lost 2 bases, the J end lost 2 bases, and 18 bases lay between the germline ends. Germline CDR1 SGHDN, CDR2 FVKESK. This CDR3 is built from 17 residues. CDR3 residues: CASSQFPSAGGQETQYF. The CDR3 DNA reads TGTGCCAGCAGCCAATTCCCTTCGGCAGGGGGGCAAGAGACCCAGTACTTC.